This T cell receptor (beta chain) came from a study of T cells in Graves' hyperthyroidism and ophthalmopathy. RNA transcripts gave rise to amplified TCR beta CDR3 regions. The study used the HTBI primer set for a first-round RT-PCR of the TCR CDR3. TCRdb re-called the multiplex PCR reads through MiXCR, storing one row per CDR3 protein. This table has approximately 400,000 distinct CDR3 sequences, 15% to 18% appearing once. Germline V CDR1 and CDR2: SQVTM, ANQGSEA. V was clipped by 7 bases and J by 4 bases; unmatched bases: 10. This CDR3 comprises 14 residues. Exclusion criteria comprised uncontrolled infection, other autoimmune disease, pregnancy or lactation. The authors took PBMCs from over 8.5 ml fresh peripheral blood. Worth noting for this clonotype: No antigen is known for it.

Study-level results: Through a model of 13 V-J features, ophthalmopathy was separated from stable hyperthyroidism. Blood also held most thyroid clonotypes expanded beyond 0.001.

This TCR was sampled from a woman aged 18-35 years with Graves' hyperthyroidism. The specimen was blood. This chain links TRBV29-1 with TRBJ1-3; 7 positions match TRBD1. CDR3 nucleotides: TGCAGCGCCTCTGGTCGGGACAGAGGAAACACCATATATTTT. Amino acids: CSASGRDRGNTIYF.